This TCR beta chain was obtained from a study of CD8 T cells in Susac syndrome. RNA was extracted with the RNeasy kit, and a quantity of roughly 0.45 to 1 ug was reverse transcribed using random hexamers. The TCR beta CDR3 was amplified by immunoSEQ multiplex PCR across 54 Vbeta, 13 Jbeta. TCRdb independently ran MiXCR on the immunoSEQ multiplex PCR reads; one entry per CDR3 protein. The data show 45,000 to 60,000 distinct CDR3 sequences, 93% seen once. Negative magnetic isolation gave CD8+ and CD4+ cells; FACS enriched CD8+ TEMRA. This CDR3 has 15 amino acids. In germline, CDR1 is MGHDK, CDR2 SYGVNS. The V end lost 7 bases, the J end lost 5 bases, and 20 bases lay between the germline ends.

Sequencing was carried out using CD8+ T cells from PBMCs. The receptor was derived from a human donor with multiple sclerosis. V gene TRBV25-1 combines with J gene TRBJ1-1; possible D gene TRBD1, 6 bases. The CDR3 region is CASTYGIGGLTEAFF. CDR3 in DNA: TGTGCCAGCACCTACGGGATAGGGGGATTAACTGAAGCTTTCTTT.